The rows below give T cell receptor beta chains drawn from one sample of a study of CD8 T cells in ankylosing spondylitis. In TCRdb, the 5' RACE reads were re-called with MiXCR into one record per CDR3 protein. Of about 450,000 distinct CDR3 sequences detected, roughly 26% appear once; the ten largest clones hold under 0.9%. The sample was blood, either unsorted or a sorted T cell fraction (not recorded which). The receptors were gathered from a male donor with ankylosing spondylitis. The CDR3 runs from the conserved cysteine through the conserved F or W. Fields, in order: J gene, CDR3 length, clone size, V gene, D gene, CDR3 protein, CDR3 DNA. The D gene is left open where the match is weak. A row's size may be missing; if present it is once, few, many or a size class.

TRBJ1-1,13,.,TRBV20-1,.,CSARPSGEGEAFF,TGCAGTGCTAGACCCAGCGGGGAGGGGGAAGCTTTCTTT
TRBJ2-5,16,.,TRBV24-1,TRBD2,CATSDPSGAPQETQYF,TGTGCCACCAGTGACCCTAGCGGGGCCCCCCAAGAGACCCAGTACTTC
TRBJ1-1,14,.,TRBV12-3/TRBV12-4,.,CASSSPTVSTEAFF,TGTGCCAGCAGTTCCCCGACGGTTAGCACTGAAGCTTTCTTT
TRBJ2-5,11,many,TRBV3-1,.,CASSGRVTQYF,TGTGCCAGCAGTGGGCGTGTGACCCAGTACTTC
TRBJ1-1,15,.,TRBV21-1,.,CASVETNRRDTEAFF,TGTGCCAGCGTGGAAACAAATAGGCGGGACACTGAAGCTTTCTTT
TRBJ2-1,14,few,TRBV20-1,TRBD2,CSAQAGEGGDEQFF,TGCAGTGCTCAAGCGGGAGAAGGTGGCGATGAGCAGTTCTTC
TRBJ2-1,13,.,TRBV29-1,.,CSVETGLYNEQFF,TGCAGCGTTGAAACCGGACTGTACAATGAGCAGTTCTTC
TRBJ2-3,15,.,TRBV6-5,.,CASRSSFQGSDTQYF,TGTGCCAGCAGATCCTCCTTCCAGGGATCTGATACGCAGTATTTT
TRBJ2-1,15,.,TRBV5-1,.,CASSLLASRGNEQFF,TGCGCCAGCAGCTTGCTGGCTAGCCGAGGTAATGAGCAGTTCTTC
TRBJ2-7,16,.,TRBV11-2,TRBD2,CASSRLTSGRIYEQYF,TGTGCCAGCAGCCGATTGACTAGCGGGAGGATTTACGAGCAGTACTTC
TRBJ1-2,14,.,TRBV5-1,.,CASSEPGVLYGYTF,TGCGCCAGCAGCGAGCCAGGCGTACTCTATGGCTACACCTTC
TRBJ2-5,13,many,TRBV10-2,.,CASSGGARETQYF,TGCGCCAGCAGTGGGGGAGCCCGAGAGACCCAGTACTTC
TRBJ2-2,13,few,TRBV18,.,CASSPLKTGELFF,TGTGCCAGCTCACCACTTAAGACCGGGGAGCTGTTTTTT